This T cell receptor beta chain stems from a study of T cells in Graves' hyperthyroidism and ophthalmopathy. Study results and caveats: Most expanded thyroid clonotypes above 0.001 also appeared in blood. Through a model of 13 V-J features, ophthalmopathy was separated from stable hyperthyroidism.

Exclusion of patients followed from uncontrolled infection, other autoimmune disease, pregnancy or lactation. Orbital computed tomography and thyroid ultrasound, together with serum TRAb and thyroxine and clinical symptoms, were used for diagnoses. RNA transcripts served as the template for amplifying TCR beta CDR3 regions. HTBI primers were used for first-round RT-PCR of the TCR CDR3. TCRdb re-analysed the multiplex PCR reads in MiXCR, keeping a single row per CDR3 protein. The sample comprises about 540,000 distinct CDR3 sequences, 46% of which are singletons, and nearly 8.5% rests with the top ten. Germline V gives CDR1 SEHNR, CDR2 FQNEAQ (reference sequence). The CDR3 length is 14 residues. V lost 2 bases, J lost 1 base, and 8 bases lay in between. A few counts support this clonotype. As yet, its antigen is unknown.

The sequence derives from a woman aged 18-29 years with Graves' hyperthyroidism. Input material: peripheral blood or thyroid tissue (not recorded which). The chain joins TRBV7-9 to TRBJ2-5; D perhaps matches TRBD1 (6 bases). The CDR3 bases are TGTGCCAGCAGCTTAATAGGGGGCCAAGAGACCCAGTACTTC. It translates to CASSLIGGQETQYF.